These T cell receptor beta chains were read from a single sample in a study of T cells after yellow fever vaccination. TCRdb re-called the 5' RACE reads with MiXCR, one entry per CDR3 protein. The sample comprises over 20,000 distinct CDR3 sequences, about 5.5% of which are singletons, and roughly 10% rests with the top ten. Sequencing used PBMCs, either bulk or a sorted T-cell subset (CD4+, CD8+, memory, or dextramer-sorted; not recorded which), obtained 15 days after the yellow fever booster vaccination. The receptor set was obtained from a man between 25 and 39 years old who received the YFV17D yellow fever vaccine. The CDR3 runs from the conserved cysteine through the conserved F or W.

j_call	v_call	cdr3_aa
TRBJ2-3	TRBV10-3	CAIGGGQDIVGSTDTQYF
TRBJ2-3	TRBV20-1	CSAKVQGADTQYF
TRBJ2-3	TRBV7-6	CASSSVEDTQYF
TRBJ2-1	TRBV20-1	CSASGTSGRNQFF
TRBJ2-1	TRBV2	CASSLGQGAGNEQFF
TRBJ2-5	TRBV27	CASSSQGRQTQYF
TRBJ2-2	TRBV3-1	CASSRSWNTGELFF
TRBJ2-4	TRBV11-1	CASSLILGASLAKNIQYF
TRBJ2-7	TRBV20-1	CSARDDGYEQYF
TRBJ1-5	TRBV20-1	CSVGTGNQPQHF
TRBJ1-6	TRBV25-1	CASSVGTGGRNSPLHF
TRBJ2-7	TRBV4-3	CASSQELAPAYEQYF
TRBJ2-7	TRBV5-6	CARGPGRWNEQYF
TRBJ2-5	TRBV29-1	CSVDGGRAKETQYF
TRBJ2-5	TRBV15	CATSRDPHSAETQYF
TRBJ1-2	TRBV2	CASSIVQGNSGYTF
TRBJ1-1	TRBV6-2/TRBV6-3	CASSYSIIPRLGAEAFF
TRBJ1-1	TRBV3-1	CASSQRREEAFF
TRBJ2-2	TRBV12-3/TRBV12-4	CASSPQVGAGVRNGELFF